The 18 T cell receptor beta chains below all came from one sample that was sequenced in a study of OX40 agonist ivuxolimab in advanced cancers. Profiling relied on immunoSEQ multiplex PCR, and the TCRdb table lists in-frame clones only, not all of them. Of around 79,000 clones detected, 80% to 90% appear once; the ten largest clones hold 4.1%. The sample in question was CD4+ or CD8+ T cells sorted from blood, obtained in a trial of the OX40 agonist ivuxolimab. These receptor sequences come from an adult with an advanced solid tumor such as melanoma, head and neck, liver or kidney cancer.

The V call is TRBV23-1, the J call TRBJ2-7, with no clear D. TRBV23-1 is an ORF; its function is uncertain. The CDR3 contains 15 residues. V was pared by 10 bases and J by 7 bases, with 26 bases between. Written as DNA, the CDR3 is TGCGCCACGGAAGCCGGTCAGCAGCTTTTGTGGGAGCAGTACTTC. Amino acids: CATEAGQQLLWEQYF.

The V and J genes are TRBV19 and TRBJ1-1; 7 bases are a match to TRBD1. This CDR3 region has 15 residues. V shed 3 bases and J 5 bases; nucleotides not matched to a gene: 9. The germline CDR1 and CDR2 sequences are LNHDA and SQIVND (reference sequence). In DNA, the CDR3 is TGTGCCAGTAGTATCACAGGGGAGGGGGGGACTGAAGCTTTCTTT. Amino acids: CASSITGEGGTEAFF. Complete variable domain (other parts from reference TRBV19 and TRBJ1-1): DGGITQSPKYLFRKEGQNVTLSCEQNLNHDAMYWYRQDPGQGLRLIYYSQIVNDFQKGDIAEGYSVSREKKESFPLTVTSAQKNPTAFYLCASSITGEGGTEAFFGQGTRLTVV.

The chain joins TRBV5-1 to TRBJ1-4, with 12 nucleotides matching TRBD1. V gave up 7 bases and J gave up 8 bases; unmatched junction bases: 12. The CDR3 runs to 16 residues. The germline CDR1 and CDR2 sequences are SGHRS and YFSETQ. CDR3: CASQPGTGGVEEKLFF. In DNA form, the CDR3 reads TGCGCCAGCCAGCCCGGGACAGGGGGCGTCGAGGAAAAACTGTTTTTT.

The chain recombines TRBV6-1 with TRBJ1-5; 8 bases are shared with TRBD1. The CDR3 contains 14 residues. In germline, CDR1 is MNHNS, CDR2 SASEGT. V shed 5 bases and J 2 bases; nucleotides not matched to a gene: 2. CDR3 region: CASSKGQGNQPQHF. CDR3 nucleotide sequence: TGTGCCAGCAGTAAGGGACAGGGCAATCAGCCCCAGCATTTT.

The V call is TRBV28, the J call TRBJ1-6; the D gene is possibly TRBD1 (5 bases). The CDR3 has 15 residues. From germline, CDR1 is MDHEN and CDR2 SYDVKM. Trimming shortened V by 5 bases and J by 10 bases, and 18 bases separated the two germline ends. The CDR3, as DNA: TGTGCCAGCAGTCCGCGCGTTGGGGCAGGGTCACCCCTCCACTTT. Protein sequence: CASSPRVGAGSPLHF. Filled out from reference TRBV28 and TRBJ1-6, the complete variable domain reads DVKVTQSSRYLVKRTGEKVFLECVQDMDHENMFWYRQDPGLGLRLIYFSYDVKMKEKGDIPEGYSVSREKKERFSLILESASTNQTSMYLCASSPRVGAGSPLHFGNGTRLTVT.

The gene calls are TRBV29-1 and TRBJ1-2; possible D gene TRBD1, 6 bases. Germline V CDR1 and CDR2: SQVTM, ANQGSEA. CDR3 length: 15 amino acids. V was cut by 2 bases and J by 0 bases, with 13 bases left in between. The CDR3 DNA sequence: TGCAGCGTTGAATATGGGACAACAGCTAACTATGGCTACACCTTC. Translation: CSVEYGTTANYGYTF.

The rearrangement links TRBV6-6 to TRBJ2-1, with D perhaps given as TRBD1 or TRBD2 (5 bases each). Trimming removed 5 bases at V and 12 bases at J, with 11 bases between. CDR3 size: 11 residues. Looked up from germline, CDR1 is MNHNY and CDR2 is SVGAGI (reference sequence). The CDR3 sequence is CASSRDGWQFF. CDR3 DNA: TGTGCCAGCAGTAGGGACGGATGGCAGTTCTTC.

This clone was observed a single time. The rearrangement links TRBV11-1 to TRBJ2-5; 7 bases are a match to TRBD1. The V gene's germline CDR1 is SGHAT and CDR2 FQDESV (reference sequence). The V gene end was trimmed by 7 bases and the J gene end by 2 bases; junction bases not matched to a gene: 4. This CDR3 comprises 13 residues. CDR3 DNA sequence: TGTGCCAGCAAGGGACAGACTCAAGAGACCCAGTACTTC. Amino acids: CASKGQTQETQYF.

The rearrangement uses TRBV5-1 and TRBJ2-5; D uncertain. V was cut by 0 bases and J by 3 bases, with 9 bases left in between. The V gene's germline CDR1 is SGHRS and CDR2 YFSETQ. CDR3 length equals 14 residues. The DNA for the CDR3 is TGCGCCAGCAGCTTGGTGGCAGTGGAAGAGACCCAGTACTTC. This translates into CASSLVAVEETQYF.

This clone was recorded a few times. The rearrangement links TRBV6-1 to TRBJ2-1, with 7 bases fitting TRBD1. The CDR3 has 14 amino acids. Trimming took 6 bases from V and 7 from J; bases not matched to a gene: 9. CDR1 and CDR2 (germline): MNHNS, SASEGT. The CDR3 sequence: CASSLMKGANEQFF. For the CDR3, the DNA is TGTGCCAGCAGCCTAATGAAGGGGGCGAATGAGCAGTTCTTC.

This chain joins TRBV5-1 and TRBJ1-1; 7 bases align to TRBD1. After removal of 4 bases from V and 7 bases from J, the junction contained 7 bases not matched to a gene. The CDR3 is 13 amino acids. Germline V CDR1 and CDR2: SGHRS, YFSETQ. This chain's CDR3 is CASSMTGPLEAFF. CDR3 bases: TGCGCCAGCAGCATGACAGGGCCCCTTGAAGCTTTCTTT.

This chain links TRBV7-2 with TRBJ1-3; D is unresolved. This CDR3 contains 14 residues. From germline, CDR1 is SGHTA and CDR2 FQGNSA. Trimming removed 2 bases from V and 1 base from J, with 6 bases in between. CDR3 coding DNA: TGTGCCAGCAGCTTAACAATTTCTGGAAACACCATATATTTT. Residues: CASSLTISGNTIYF.

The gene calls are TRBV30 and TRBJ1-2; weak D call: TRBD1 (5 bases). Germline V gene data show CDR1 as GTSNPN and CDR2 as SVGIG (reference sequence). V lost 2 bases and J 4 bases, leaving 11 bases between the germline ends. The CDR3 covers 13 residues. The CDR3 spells CAWSPQELYGYTF. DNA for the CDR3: TGTGCCTGGAGTCCACAGGAGCTCTATGGCTACACCTTC.

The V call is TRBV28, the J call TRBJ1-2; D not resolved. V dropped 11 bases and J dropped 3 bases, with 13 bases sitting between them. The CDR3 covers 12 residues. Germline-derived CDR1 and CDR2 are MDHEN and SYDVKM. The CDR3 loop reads CAAAWADYGYTF. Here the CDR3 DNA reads TGTGCCGCCGCCTGGGCAGACTATGGCTACACCTTC.

DNA of the CDR3: TGTGCCAGCAGCTTGACAGCCTACGAGCAGTACTTC. It specifies CASSLTAYEQYF. This chain connects TRBV7-9 to TRBJ2-7; TRBD1 might be the D (5 bases). Germline V gene lookup returns CDR1 SEHNR and CDR2 FQNEAQ (reference sequence). CDR3 size: 12 residues. The V end lost 3 bases, the J end lost 2 bases, and 5 bases lay between the germline ends.

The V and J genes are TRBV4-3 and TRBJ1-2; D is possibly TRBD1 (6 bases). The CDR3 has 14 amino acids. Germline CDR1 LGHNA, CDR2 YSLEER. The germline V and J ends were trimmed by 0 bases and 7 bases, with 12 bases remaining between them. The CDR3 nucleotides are TGCGCCAGCAGCCAAGATGCGGGGGGCCGTGGCTACACCTTC. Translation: CASSQDAGGRGYTF.

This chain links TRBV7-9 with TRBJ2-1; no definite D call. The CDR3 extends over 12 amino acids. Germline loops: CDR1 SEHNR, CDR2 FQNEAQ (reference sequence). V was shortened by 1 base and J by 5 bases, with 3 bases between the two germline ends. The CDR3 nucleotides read TGTGCCAGCAGCTTAGTGGACAATGAGCAGTTCTTC. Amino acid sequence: CASSLVDNEQFF. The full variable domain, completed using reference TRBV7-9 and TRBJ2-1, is DTGVSQNPRHKITKRGQNVTFRCDPISEHNRLYWYRQTLGQGPEFLTYFQNEAQLEKSRLLSDRFSAERPKGSFSTLEIQRTEQGDSAMYLCASSLVDNEQFFGPGTRLTVL.

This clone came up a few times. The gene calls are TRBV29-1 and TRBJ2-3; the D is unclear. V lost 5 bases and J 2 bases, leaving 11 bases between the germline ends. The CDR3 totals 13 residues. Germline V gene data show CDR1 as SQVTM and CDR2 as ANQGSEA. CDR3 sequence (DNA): TGCAGCGTTTACGGCGGCATCACAGATACGCAGTATTTT. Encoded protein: CSVYGGITDTQYF.